This paragraph covers one T cell receptor beta chain sequence. Arm-PCR of CDR3 regions and iRepertoire HTBI primers were used to build TCR beta libraries. From the multiplex PCR reads, TCRdb called clonotypes with MiXCR, one entry per CDR3 protein. The data show around 420,000 distinct CDR3 sequences, 15% seen once. This record comes from a study of regulatory T cells in long-lasting Graves disease. About the research overall: Newly diagnosed Graves' patients had under 3 months of antithyroid drugs.

The time point: newly diagnosed GD, antithyroid drugs for less than 3 months. The TCR library was made from RNA that had been extracted from PBMCs in TRIzol. These data are also associated with another study on T cells in Graves' hyperthyroidism and ophthalmopathy. That study reports: Patients aged 18 to 65 had newly diagnosed hyperthyroidism that had lasted under 2 months. Uncontrolled infection, other autoimmune disease, pregnancy or lactation excluded patients. Ophthalmopathy was told apart from stable hyperthyroidism by a 13 V-J model.

The receptor was isolated from a woman aged 40-49 years with Graves disease. The sample was peripheral blood mononuclear cells (PBMCs), taken at new diagnosis, from a patient treated with antithyroid drugs.

The CDR3: CASRTRSGDNQPQHF. CDR3 in DNA: TGTGCCAGCAGGACTCGTTCAGGTGATAATCAGCCCCAGCATTTT. This chain uses TRBV6-1 with TRBJ1-5; D remains ambiguous. The CDR3 runs 15 residues. V lost 6 bases to trimming and J lost 4 bases, with 16 bases between them. The germline gives CDR1 MNHNS, CDR2 SASEGT.